Listed below are T cell receptor beta chains from one sample, sequenced in a study of shared clonotypes between healthy human individuals. Libraries were prepared by immunoSEQ multiplex PCR; TCRdb keeps only in-frame clonotypes and omits some of them. The table has about 2.3 million clones, around 93% seen once. The sequenced sample was naive CD4+ T cells from PBMCs. All receptors come from a man younger than 35 in good health. Some clones in this sample may be carry-over from other donors' samples. CDR3s include the opening cysteine and the closing phenylalanine or tryptophan. The D gene is left open where the match is weak. Part of the rows lack a size; the others show once, few, many or a class for expanded clones.

j_call | d_call | v_call | clone_size | cdr3_aa | cdr3_nt
TRBJ2-2 | NA | TRBV5-1 | NA | CASSLRNTNTGELFF | TGCGCCAGCAGCTTGCGGAACACGAACACCGGGGAGCTGTTTTTT
TRBJ2-3 | NA | TRBV7-9 | NA | CASSLLETQYF | TGTGCCAGCAGCTTACTAGAAACGCAGTATTTT
TRBJ1-2 | NA | TRBV5-1 | NA | CASSLEQLRGYTF | TGCGCCAGCAGCTTGGAACAGTTACGTGGCTACACCTTC
TRBJ2-5 | NA | TRBV5-1 | NA | CASSYSAPGIETQYF | TGCGCCAGCAGTTATAGCGCCCCCGGTATAGAGACCCAGTACTTC
TRBJ2-1 | NA | TRBV18 | NA | CASSLRAPNEQFF | TGTGCCAGCTCGCTCCGGGCCCCCAATGAGCAGTTCTTC
TRBJ2-7 | NA | TRBV2 | NA | CASRDFSYEQYF | TGTGCCAGCAGGGACTTTTCCTACGAGCAGTACTTC
TRBJ1-2 | NA | TRBV7-9 | NA | CASSLDAADYGYTF | TGTGCCAGCAGCTTAGACGCGGCAGACTATGGCTACACCTTC
TRBJ1-5 | TRBD1 | TRBV28 | NA | CASSPWTGRDSNQPQHF | TGTGCCAGCAGCCCTTGGACAGGCCGAGATAGCAATCAGCCCCAGCATTTT
TRBJ2-1 | TRBD2 | TRBV2 | NA | CASSENLAGGSGSYNEQFF | TGTGCCAGCAGTGAAAACCTAGCGGGAGGGTCCGGCTCCTACAATGAGCAGTTCTTC
TRBJ1-1 | NA | TRBV28 | NA | CASSPPRDTEAFF | TGTGCCAGCAGTCCCCCGCGGGACACTGAAGCTTTCTTT
TRBJ2-5 | NA | TRBV29-1 | NA | CSVNQQVYQETQYF | TGCAGCGTGAACCAACAGGTGTACCAAGAGACCCAGTACTTC
TRBJ1-5 | NA | TRBV6-6 | NA | CASQTDSNQPQHF | TGTGCCAGCCAGACAGATAGCAATCAGCCCCAGCATTTT
TRBJ2-3 | TRBD2 | TRBV28 | NA | CASSVAGGTDTQYF | TGTGCCAGCAGTGTAGCGGGAGGAACAGATACGCAGTATTTT
TRBJ2-3 | NA | TRBV9 | NA | CASSAHSAGTADTQYF | TGTGCCAGCAGCGCTCACTCCGCAGGGACGGCAGATACGCAGTATTTT
TRBJ2-7 | NA | TRBV10-1 | NA | CASSDFPSRYEQYF | TGCGCCAGCAGTGATTTCCCCAGTCGGTACGAGCAGTACTTC
TRBJ1-5 | NA | TRBV6-1 | once | CASSETPGQPQHF | TGTGCCAGCAGTGAGACCCCGGGTCAGCCCCAGCATTTT
TRBJ2-1 | NA | TRBV6-6 | NA | CASSYRLALDEQFF | TGTGCCAGCAGTTATCGGCTAGCATTGGATGAGCAGTTCTTC
TRBJ2-3 | NA | TRBV7-2 | NA | CASSYKTRDPSGVF | TGTGCCAGCAGCTACAAAACTCGGGATCCCTCCGGAGTATTT
TRBJ1-4 | NA | TRBV19 | NA | CASSGGGSGEKLFF | TGTGCCAGTAGTGGGGGTGGTTCTGGAGAAAAACTGTTTTTT
TRBJ2-7 | TRBD1 | TRBV30 | NA | CAWGTGTGPYEQYF | TGTGCCTGGGGGACCGGGACAGGTCCCTACGAGCAGTACTTC
TRBJ2-7 | TRBD2 | TRBV30 | NA | CAWASGTSGRNSYEQYF | TGTGCCTGGGCCTCCGGGACTAGCGGGAGGAACTCCTACGAGCAGTACTTC
TRBJ2-7 | TRBD2 | TRBV27 | NA | CASSFGSGLAGVLGEQYF | TGTGCCAGCAGTTTTGGTAGCGGACTAGCGGGAGTTTTGGGCGAGCAGTACTTC
TRBJ2-7 | NA | TRBV6-5 | NA | CASSPVGGSSYEQYF | TGTGCCAGCAGTCCCGTCGGTGGTAGCTCCTACGAGCAGTACTTC
TRBJ2-5 | NA | TRBV14 | NA | CASSQQRATGTQYF | TGTGCCAGCAGCCAACAGCGGGCTACGGGGACCCAGTACTTC
TRBJ2-1 | NA | TRBV7-9 | NA | CASSPPPGGAYNEQFF | TGTGCCAGCAGCCCCCCTCCAGGGGGGGCCTACAATGAGCAGTTCTTC
TRBJ1-1 | NA | TRBV19 | few | CASTPGATLNTEAFF | TGTGCCAGCACTCCGGGGGCCACGTTGAACACTGAAGCTTTCTTT
TRBJ1-1 | TRBD1 | TRBV6-1 | NA | CASSSGQLNTEAFF | TGTGCCAGCAGTTCGGGACAGCTGAACACTGAAGCTTTCTTT
TRBJ2-7 | TRBD2 | TRBV9 | NA | CASSPRTSGSSYEQYF | TGTGCCAGCAGCCCACGGACTAGCGGGAGCTCCTACGAGCAGTACTTC
TRBJ1-5 | NA | TRBV19 | NA | CASSIARWVEVDQPQHF | TGTGCCAGTAGTATCGCCAGGTGGGTGGAAGTCGATCAGCCCCAGCATTTT